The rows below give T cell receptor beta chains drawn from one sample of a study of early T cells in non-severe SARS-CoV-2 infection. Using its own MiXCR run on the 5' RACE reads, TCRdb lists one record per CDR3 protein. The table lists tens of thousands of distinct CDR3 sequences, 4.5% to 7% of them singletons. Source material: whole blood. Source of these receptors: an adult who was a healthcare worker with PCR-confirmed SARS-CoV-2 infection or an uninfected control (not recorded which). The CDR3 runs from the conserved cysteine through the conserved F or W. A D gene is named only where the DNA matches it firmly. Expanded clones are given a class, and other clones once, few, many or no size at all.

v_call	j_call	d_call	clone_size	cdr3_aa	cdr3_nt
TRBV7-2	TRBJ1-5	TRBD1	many	CASSPYATGAQPQHF	TGTGCCAGCAGCCCGTACGCGACAGGGGCACAGCCCCAGCATTTT
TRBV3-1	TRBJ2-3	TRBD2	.	CASSHGLAGSTDTQYF	TGTGCCAGCAGCCATGGTCTAGCGGGGAGCACAGATACGCAGTATTTT
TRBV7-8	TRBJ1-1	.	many	CASSPSRAEAFF	TGTGCCAGCAGCCCCTCTCGTGCTGAAGCTTTCTTT
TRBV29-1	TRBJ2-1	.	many	CSVWDSFSYNEQFF	TGCAGCGTTTGGGACTCCTTCTCCTACAATGAGCAGTTCTTC
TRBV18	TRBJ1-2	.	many	CASSPPTESYGYTF	TGTGCCAGCTCACCCCCGACAGAAAGTTATGGCTACACCTTC
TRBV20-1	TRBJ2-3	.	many	CSLGSGIDTQYF	TGCAGCCTTGGGTCAGGGATAGATACGCAGTATTTT
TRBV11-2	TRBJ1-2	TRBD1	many	CASSLTGDYGYTF	TGTGCCAGCAGTTTAACAGGGGACTATGGCTACACCTTC
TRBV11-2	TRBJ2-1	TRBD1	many	CASRPAGTATYNEQFF	TGTGCCAGCAGACCGGCCGGGACAGCTACCTACAATGAGCAGTTCTTC
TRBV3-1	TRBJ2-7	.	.	CASSQSPAEEQYF	TGTGCCAGCAGCCAATCACCAGCTGAGGAGCAGTACTTC
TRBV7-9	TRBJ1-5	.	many	CASSLLGTDNQPQHF	TGTGCCAGCAGCTTATTGGGGACGGACAATCAGCCCCAGCATTTT
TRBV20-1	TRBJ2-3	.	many	CSAQRKDTQYF	TGCAGTGCCCAGAGGAAAGATACGCAGTATTTT
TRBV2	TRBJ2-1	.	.	CASSEAQRGYRPYNEQFF	TGTGCCAGCAGTGAAGCGCAGCGAGGCTACCGGCCCTACAATGAGCAGTTCTTC
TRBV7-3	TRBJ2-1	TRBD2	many	CASSPTAGPTSYNEQFF	TGTGCCAGCAGCCCTACAGCGGGGCCAACCTCCTACAATGAGCAGTTCTTC
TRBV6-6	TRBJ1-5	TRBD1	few	CASRERRGREVQPQHF	TGTGCCAGCAGGGAGCGCAGGGGGCGCGAGGTTCAGCCCCAGCATTTT
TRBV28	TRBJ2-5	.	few	CASNLPRRGQETQYF	TGTGCCAGCAACTTACCCCGGAGGGGCCAAGAGACCCAGTACTTC
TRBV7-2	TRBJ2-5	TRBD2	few	CASSLATTSYGETQYF	TGTGCCAGCAGCTTAGCAACGACTAGCTACGGCGAGACCCAGTACTTC
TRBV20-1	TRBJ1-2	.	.	CSATGTSNYGYTF	TGCAGTGCTACCGGGACCTCTAACTATGGCTACACCTTC
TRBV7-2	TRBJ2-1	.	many	CASRAGAEYNEQFF	TGTGCCAGCAGGGCGGGGGCTGAATACAATGAGCAGTTCTTC
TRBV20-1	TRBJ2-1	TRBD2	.	CSATTSGRGNEQFF	TGCAGTGCTACGACTAGCGGGAGGGGAAATGAGCAGTTCTTC
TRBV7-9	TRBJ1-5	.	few	CASSSWGGVSNQPQHF	TGTGCCAGCAGCTCCTGGGGAGGAGTTAGCAATCAGCCCCAGCATTTT
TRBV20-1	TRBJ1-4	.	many	CSASGQSNEKLFF	TGCAGTGCGAGCGGGCAGTCTAATGAAAAACTGTTTTTT
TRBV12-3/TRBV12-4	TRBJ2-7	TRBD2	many	CASSGLAGTYEQYF	TGTGCCAGCAGTGGACTAGCGGGGACCTACGAGCAGTACTTC
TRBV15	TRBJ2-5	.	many	CATSRGSGGETQYF	TGTGCCACCAGCAGAGGTTCAGGAGGGGAGACCCAGTACTTC
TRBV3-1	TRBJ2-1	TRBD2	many	CASSWGLAGTYNEQFF	TGTGCCAGCAGCTGGGGGCTAGCGGGCACCTACAATGAGCAGTTCTTC
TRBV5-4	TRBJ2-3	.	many	CASSLEGTGSDTQYF	TGTGCCAGCAGCTTGGAGGGGACGGGGTCGGATACGCAGTATTTT
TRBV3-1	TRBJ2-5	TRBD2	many	CASSQETSGRAGETQYF	TGTGCCAGCAGCCAAGAAACTAGCGGGAGGGCCGGAGAGACCCAGTACTTC
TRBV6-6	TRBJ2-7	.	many	CASSIVEYEQYF	TGTGCCAGCAGCATCGTTGAGTACGAGCAGTACTTC
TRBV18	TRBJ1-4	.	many	CASSPLIWADPTNEKLFF	TGTGCCAGCTCACCACTGATTTGGGCAGATCCAACTAATGAAAAACTGTTTTTT
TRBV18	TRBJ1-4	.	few	CASSPSAPTGGNEKLFF	TGTGCCAGCTCACCCTCTGCCCCGACCGGAGGAAATGAAAAACTGTTTTTT
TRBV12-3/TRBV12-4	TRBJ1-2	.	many	CASSLFAGAISNYGYTF	TGTGCCAGCAGTTTATTCGCGGGGGCGATATCTAACTATGGCTACACCTTC
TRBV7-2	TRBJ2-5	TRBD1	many	CASRGRGYQETQYF	TGTGCCAGCAGGGGCAGGGGGTACCAAGAGACCCAGTACTTC
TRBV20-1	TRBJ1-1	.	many	CSAPDIKDEAFF	TGCAGTGCACCGGATATAAAAGATGAAGCTTTCTTT
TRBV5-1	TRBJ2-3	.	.	CASSSNGGGDTQYF	TGCGCCAGCAGCTCGAATGGCGGAGGGGATACGCAGTATTTT
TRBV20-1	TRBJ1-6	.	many	CSARDPSVQNNSPLHF	TGCAGTGCTAGAGATCCATCGGTACAGAATAATTCACCCCTCCACTTT
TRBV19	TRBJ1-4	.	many	CASSNEKLFF	TGTGCCAGTTCGAATGAAAAACTGTTTTTT
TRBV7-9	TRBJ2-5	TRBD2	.	CASSFNVAGAEQETQYF	TGTGCCAGCAGCTTTAACGTAGCGGGGGCAGAACAAGAGACCCAGTACTTC
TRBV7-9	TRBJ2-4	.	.	CASSLDEGRKLAKNIQYF	TGTGCCAGCAGCTTAGATGAGGGGAGAAAGTTAGCCAAAAACATTCAGTACTTC
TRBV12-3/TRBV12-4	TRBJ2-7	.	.	CASSSGQDYEQYF	TGTGCCAGCAGTTCGGGACAAGACTACGAGCAGTACTTC
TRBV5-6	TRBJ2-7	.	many	CASSRFDNPEQYF	TGTGCCAGCAGCAGATTCGACAACCCCGAGCAGTACTTC
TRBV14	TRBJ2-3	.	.	CASSQPSGVSTDTQYF	TGTGCCAGCAGCCAACCCTCAGGGGTATCCACAGATACGCAGTATTTT
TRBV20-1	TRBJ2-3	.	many	CSARDPWESPDTQYF	TGCAGTGCTAGAGATCCGTGGGAGTCCCCAGATACGCAGTATTTT
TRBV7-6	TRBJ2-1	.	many	CASSPTQTGGFNEQFF	TGTGCCAGCAGCCCAACCCAGACAGGAGGTTTCAATGAGCAGTTCTTC
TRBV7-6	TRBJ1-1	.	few	CASSLDRNTEAFF	TGTGCCAGCAGCTTAGACAGGAACACTGAAGCTTTCTTT
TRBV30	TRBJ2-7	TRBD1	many	CAWPCSPGQRYEQYF	TGTGCCTGGCCCTGTTCGCCGGGACAGCGATACGAGCAGTACTTC
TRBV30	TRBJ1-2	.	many	CAWRGGIHYGYTF	TGTGCCTGGAGGGGGGGCATTCACTATGGCTACACCTTC
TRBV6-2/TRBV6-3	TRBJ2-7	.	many	CASSPTGHNYEQYF	TGTGCCAGCAGTCCAACGGGACACAACTACGAGCAGTACTTC
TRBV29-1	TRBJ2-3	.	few	CSSGGRSNTDTQYF	TGCAGCTCCGGGGGACGGTCGAACACAGATACGCAGTATTTT
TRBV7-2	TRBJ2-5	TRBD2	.	CVSRTGLAGVGETQYF	TGTGTCAGCCGGACCGGGCTAGCGGGAGTGGGGGAGACCCAGTACTTC
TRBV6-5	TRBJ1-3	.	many	CASSLNSGNTIYF	TGTGCCAGCAGTTTAAATTCTGGAAACACCATATATTTT
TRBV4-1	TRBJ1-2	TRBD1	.	CASSTPSTGGGYGYTF	TGCGCCAGCAGCACCCCCTCTACAGGGGGGGGCTATGGCTACACCTTC
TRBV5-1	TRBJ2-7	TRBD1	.	CASSLTGAMVNEQYF	TGCGCCAGCAGCTTGACAGGGGCTATGGTCAACGAGCAGTACTTC